Below are 29 T cell receptor beta chains sequenced from a single sample in a study of T cell responses to AZD1222 COVID-19 vaccine. Repertoires were generated with immunoSEQ multiplex PCR, while TCRdb's copy carries only in-frame clones and drops some. The repertoire holds about 210,000 clones, with roughly 92% as singletons. The sample in question was peripheral blood, obtained on day 0 of AZD1222 vaccination. These receptor sequences come from an adult in good health.

The rearrangement joins TRBV20-1 to TRBJ1-1; D uncertain. V was shortened by 3 bases and J by 4 bases, with 9 bases between the two germline ends. The CDR3 sequence is 12 residues long. Per the germline V gene, CDR1 is DFQATT and CDR2 is SNEGSKA (reference sequence). CDR3 protein: CSASNRVTEAFF. CDR3 coding DNA: TGCAGTGCTAGTAATCGGGTCACTGAAGCTTTCTTT.

The gene calls are TRBV6-5 and TRBJ2-7, with TRBD1 as a possible D gene (6 bases). The CDR3 sequence is 15 residues long. CDR1 and CDR2 (germline): MNHEY, SVGAGI. V was cut by 6 bases and J by 3 bases, with 18 bases left in between. CDR3 nucleotides: TGTGCCAGCAGACAGGGTCCGGCTCTAGGCTACGAGCAGTACTTC. Translated: CASRQGPALGYEQYF.

In its sample, this clone was seen many times. The rearrangement links TRBV6-2 or TRBV6-3 to TRBJ1-1; D unresolved. Germline lookup yields CDR1 MNHEY and CDR2 SVGEGT. CDR3 size: 13 residues. Between the trimmed V and J ends, which lost 2 bases and 5 bases, there was a span of 9 bases. This CDR3 is CASSYLPETEAFF. The DNA for the CDR3 is TGTGCCAGCAGTTACCTCCCCGAGACTGAAGCTTTCTTT.

V usage is TRBV5-1 and J usage is TRBJ2-1, with D tentatively TRBD1 or TRBD2 (5 bases each). Germline V gene sequence: CDR1 SGHRS, CDR2 YFSETQ. The V end lost 4 bases, the J end lost 9 bases, and 23 bases lay between the germline ends. The CDR3 length is 16 residues. The CDR3 DNA reads as TGCGCCAGCAGCACCGCCAGGGCATTCGCTCGGGGTGAGCAGTTCTTC. This sequence encodes CASSTARAFARGEQFF.

The chain is built from TRBV3-1 (or the pseudogene TRBV3-2) and TRBJ1-1; D unresolved. The germline V gene encodes CDR1 LGHDT and CDR2 YNNKEL (reference sequence). The V gene lost 0 bases and the J gene lost 6 bases, with 11 bases spanning the gap. The CDR3 has 14 amino acids. For the CDR3, the DNA is TGTGCCAGCAGCCAAGATTGGTCAGTAGCTGAAGCTTTCTTT. Translation: CASSQDWSVAEAFF.

V usage is TRBV30 and J usage is TRBJ1-5; no reliable D call. This CDR3 comprises 10 residues. The germline V and J ends were trimmed by 4 bases and 5 bases, with 3 bases remaining between them. Germline loops: CDR1 GTSNPN, CDR2 SVGIG (reference sequence). The CDR3 bases are TGTGCCTGGACTTATCAGCCCCAGCATTTT. It is translated as CAWTYQPQHF.

Comment on this clone: Other nucleotide sequences in the sample specify the same CDR3. The CDR3 nucleotides are TGTGCCACCAGTGATGGCTATGGCTACACCTTC. As protein: CATSDGYGYTF. This sequence joins TRBV24-1 and TRBJ1-2; D unclear. This CDR3 spans 11 amino acids. Germline CDR1 KGHDR, CDR2 SFDVKD. The V and J ends lost 3 bases and 4 bases respectively, with 2 bases between them.

CDR3 in DNA: TGCGCCAGCAGCTTGGGAGGCAGTATGGGCTCCTACAATGAGCAGTTCTTC. Translated: CASSLGGSMGSYNEQFF. The genes are TRBV5-1 and TRBJ2-1; D is ambiguous. The ends were cut back, 0 bases at V and 0 bases at J, with 13 bases in the middle. The germline CDR1 and CDR2 sequences are SGHRS and YFSETQ. This CDR3 is 17 amino acids long.

V is TRBV28 and J is TRBJ1-4; 8 nucleotides align to TRBD1. The CDR3 contains 14 residues. V was clipped by 5 bases and J by 8 bases; unmatched bases: 7. Germline assignment: CDR1 MDHEN and CDR2 SYDVKM. The CDR3 region is CASSPPGQGEKLFF. Written as DNA, the CDR3 is TGTGCCAGCAGTCCACCAGGACAGGGAGAAAAACTGTTTTTT.

This clone has just a few counts. Sequence at one end of the junction differs from germline and may be a read error. The CDR3 loop reads CASSTDSYSIQPQHF. The CDR3 bases are TGTGCCAGCAGCACAGACAGTTATAGCATTCAGCCCCAGCATTTT. The chain couples TRBV7-8 to TRBJ1-5, with a possible D match to TRBD1 (5 bases). The CDR3 runs to 15 residues. CDR1 is SGHVS and CDR2 is FQNEAQ in the germline V gene.

This chain joins TRBV24-1 and TRBJ2-2; maybe TRBD1 (5 bases). V was clipped by 3 bases and J by 6 bases, with 7 bases between them. There are 13 residues in the CDR3. CDR1 is KGHDR, CDR2 SFDVKD, per germline. The CDR3 DNA sequence: TGTGCCACCAGTGATCAGGGTGCCGGGGAGCTGTTTTTT. Its protein is CATSDQGAGELFF.

This clone was seen just once. The chain combines TRBV5-1 with TRBJ1-1; 7 bases match TRBD1. This CDR3 region has 15 residues. Per germline, CDR1 SGHRS and CDR2 YFSETQ. V shed 4 bases and J 4 bases; nucleotides not matched to a gene: 10. CDR3 amino acids: CASSALQGFATEAFF. The DNA of the CDR3 is TGCGCCAGCAGCGCGTTACAGGGGTTCGCCACTGAAGCTTTCTTT.

The rearrangement links TRBV2 to TRBJ1-4, with a tentative D call TRBD1 (6 bases). CDR3 length: 17 amino acids. Germline V gene sequence: CDR1 SNHLY, CDR2 FYNNEI. Trimming removed 4 bases at V and 0 bases at J, with 15 bases between. The CDR3 sequence: CASSVRQAGATNEKLFF. The CDR3 DNA follows: TGTGCCAGCAGTGTAAGGCAGGCAGGGGCAACTAATGAAAAACTGTTTTTT.

V and J are TRBV12-3 or TRBV12-4 and TRBJ2-7; 8 bases match TRBD2. The CDR3 is 13 amino acids. Unmatched junction bases numbered 0, after V lost 3 bases and J lost 2 bases. The CDR3 here is CASSFSGTYEQYF. CDR3 sequence (DNA): TGTGCCAGCAGTTTTAGCGGGACCTACGAGCAGTACTTC.

This chain uses TRBV28 with TRBJ1-2, with 10 bases fitting TRBD1. J gave up 8 bases and V 10 bases, and 10 bases lay outside the gene matches. Looked up from germline, CDR1 is MDHEN and CDR2 is SYDVKM. The CDR3 extends over 13 amino acids. The CDR3 sequence is CATRDRGPWGYTF. In DNA, the CDR3 is TGTGCCACCAGAGACAGGGGGCCGTGGGGCTACACCTTC.

The CDR3 bases are TGTGCCAGCCAAACCACCTGGACAGGGGGCATTAATGGCTACACCTTC. Residues: CASQTTWTGGINGYTF. This rearrangement joins TRBV13 to TRBJ1-2; 11 positions match TRBD1. CDR3 size: 16 residues. Germline lookup yields CDR1 PRHDT and CDR2 FYEKMQ (reference sequence). The V gene end was trimmed by 8 bases and the J gene end by 6 bases; junction bases not matched to a gene: 14.

Comment on this clone: One junction end does not reproduce the germline sequence, and a read error may be involved. At the DNA level, this CDR3 is encoded by other sequences in the same sample as well. This sequence joins TRBV7-9 and TRBJ1-2, with D perhaps matching TRBD1 (5 bases). The CDR3 is made up of 14 amino acids. Germline CDR1 and CDR2: SEHNR and FQNEAQ (reference sequence). CDR3: CASSLGQNNYGYTF. The CDR3 DNA sequence: TGTGCCAGCAGCTTGGGGCAGAACAACTATGGCTACACCTTT.

This clone showed up just once. The chain carries TRBV21-1 and TRBJ2-1; the D call TRBD1 from the table was never checked on the DNA. TRBV21-1 counts as a pseudogene. The CDR3 consists of 15 residues. This CDR3 is CASSKNRRPQNEQFF. The CDR3, as DNA: TGTGCCAGCAGCAAAAACAGGCGACCTCAAAATGAGCAGTTCTTC.

The chain links TRBV29-1 to TRBJ2-7, with 7 bases lining up with TRBD1. V shed 6 bases and J 3 bases; nucleotides not matched to a gene: 8. CDR3 length equals 13 residues. Germline CDR1 reads SQVTM; CDR2 reads ANQGSEA. CDR3 loop: CSVWDRTNYEQYF. The DNA of the CDR3 is TGCAGCGTGTGGGACAGAACCAACTACGAGCAGTACTTC.

This clone is a singleton in its sample. The rearrangement joins TRBV10-3 to TRBJ2-7; no clear D. V lost 0 bases to trimming and J lost 6 bases, with 3 bases between them. The CDR3 extends over 11 amino acids. CDR1 is ENHRY, CDR2 SYGVKD, per germline. CDR3 nucleotide sequence: TGTGCCATCAGTGAGTCGGGCGAGCAGTACTTC. This codes for CAISESGEQYF.

This clone was seen many times. This chain uses TRBV2 with TRBJ1-5; 7 bases fit TRBD1. The germline V gene encodes CDR1 SNHLY and CDR2 FYNNEI. With 7 bases clipped from V and 4 bases from J, the junction kept 10 bases outside the gene matches. This CDR3 contains 15 residues. The CDR3 coding sequence is TGTGCCAGCACGACAGGGAGGGGTGCAAATCAGCCCCAGCATTTT. Encoded protein: CASTTGRGANQPQHF.

The gene calls are TRBV3-1 (or the pseudogene TRBV3-2) and TRBJ2-3; 8 nucleotides match TRBD1. Trimming cost V 4 bases and J 2 bases; bases outside gene matches: 2. CDR3 length: 14 residues. Germline CDR1 LGHDT, CDR2 YNNKEL (reference sequence). CDR3 protein: CASSLDRATDTQYF. CDR3 DNA sequence: TGTGCCAGCAGCCTGGACAGGGCCACAGATACGCAGTATTTT.

This clone was seen a few times. The chain recombines TRBV10-1 with TRBJ2-7; D perhaps matches TRBD1 (6 bases). Germline V lookup: CDR1 WNHNN, CDR2 SYGVQD (reference sequence). The V end lost 7 bases, the J end lost 4 bases, and 17 bases lay between the germline ends. The CDR3 contains 14 residues. CDR3 sequence (DNA): TGCGCCAGCATCTCCGAGACAGGTCTGTACGAGCAGTACTTC. Its translation is CASISETGLYEQYF.

V is TRBV11-2 and J is TRBJ1-1; D is possibly TRBD1 (5 bases). From germline, CDR1 is SGHAT and CDR2 FQNNGV. Trimming removed 5 bases from V and 1 base from J, with 17 bases in between. The CDR3 length is 16 residues. This CDR3 reads CASSRRLGAENTEAFF. CDR3 DNA sequence: TGTGCCAGCAGCCGAAGACTCGGGGCAGAGAACACTGAAGCTTTCTTT.

The chain uses TRBV7-2 and TRBJ1-2; TRBD1 aligns across 9 bases. Germline V gene sequence: CDR1 SGHTA, CDR2 FQGNSA. V was pared by 5 bases and J by 3 bases, with 4 bases of the junction left unmatched. CDR3 length: 14 amino acids. The DNA for the CDR3 is TGTGCCAGCAGCCTGGACAGGGGAGACTATGGCTACACCTTC. Protein sequence: CASSLDRGDYGYTF.

The V and J genes are TRBV2 and TRBJ1-1; TRBD1 matches 7 bases. The CDR3 has 14 residues. V dropped 3 bases and J dropped 7; count of bases not matched to a gene: 8. Germline lookup yields CDR1 SNHLY and CDR2 FYNNEI. CDR3 in DNA: TGTGCCAGCAGTGAGGAGACAGGGATAGGTGAAGCTTTCTTT. This translates into CASSEETGIGEAFF.

CDR3 amino acids: CASSIAGGARNQPQHF. CDR3 nucleotides: TGTGCCAGTAGTATAGCAGGGGGGGCGCGCAATCAGCCCCAGCATTTT. V gene TRBV19 combines with J gene TRBJ1-5; 7 positions agree with TRBD1. Germline lookup yields CDR1 LNHDA and CDR2 SQIVND (reference sequence). The CDR3 runs 16 residues. After removal of 1 base from V and 2 bases from J, the junction contained 5 bases not matched to a gene. The full variable domain, in which reference TRBV19 and TRBJ1-5 provide the parts outside the CDR3, is DGGITQSPKYLFRKEGQNVTLSCEQNLNHDAMYWYRQDPGQGLRLIYYSQIVNDFQKGDIAEGYSVSREKKESFPLTVTSAQKNPTAFYLCASSIAGGARNQPQHFGDGTRLSIL.

The chain couples TRBV6-6 to TRBJ2-2; D ambiguous. In germline, CDR1 is MNHNY, CDR2 SVGAGI (reference sequence). This CDR3 is built from 13 residues. The V end was cut by 7 bases, the J end by 2 bases, with 8 bases between. The CDR3 sequence is CASIGLNTGELFF. DNA of the CDR3: TGTGCCAGCATCGGCCTTAACACCGGGGAGCTGTTTTTT.

The chain uses TRBV14 and TRBJ1-3; the D gene is possibly TRBD1 (5 bases). The germline gives CDR1 SGHDN, CDR2 FVKESK. The CDR3 spans 15 residues. The germline V and J ends were trimmed by 3 bases and 2 bases, with 11 bases remaining between them. CDR3 DNA: TGTGCCAGCAGCCATCACCAGGGTGCTGGAAACACCATATATTTT. The encoded protein is CASSHHQGAGNTIYF.